This T cell receptor (beta chain) was found in a study of blood T cell repertoires in COVID-19 (dated by TCRdb to the early 2020s). About the full investigation: Collaborator samples came from the United States, Italy and Spain and covered acute and convalescent phases of COVID-19. The material from the prospective study consisted of cDNA or gDNA derived from T cells, B-cell-depleted T cells, or PBMCs. The dataset comprised deeply sampled blood TCRbeta repertoires from subjects exposed to, actively infected with, or recovered from COVID-19. The repertoires were released in a freely available public database meant as a resource for research on the immune response to SARS-CoV-2. Samples were obtained from the ongoing ImmuneRACE study (first 160 participants) and from 950 to 1,500 subjects provided by 6 global collaborators. Nearly every sample came with metadata listing a de-identified subject ID, COVID-19 status, age in years and sex. Where available, HLA class I and class II types were obtained from metadata supplied by the sample provider rather than from assay-based typing. The investigation overall reported the following: The amount of clinical and demographic metadata varied by source and participant and was provided uncurated.

Collaborating institutions collected whole blood in K2EDTA tubes following their own protocols. For TCRbeta analysis, collaborator samples were shipped as frozen whole blood, as isolated PBMCs, or as DNA extracted from either sample type. Trimming removed 1 base from V and 5 bases from J; the gene matches leave 7 bases unexplained. The germline V gene (reference sequence) yields PRHDT for CDR1 and FYEKMQ for CDR2. From its cysteine to its phenylalanine, the CDR3 spans 15 amino acids. The DNA shown is the 45-base CDR3, in frame from base 1. As regards this clone: Which antigen it targets is not known. No much larger clone is present one base from it, and per-base qualities are unavailable.

TCRbeta CDR3 regions were amplified from genomic DNA by means of the immunoSEQ Assay, a bias-controlled multiplex PCR. From the authors' description of their analysis: The number of nucleated cells in each sample was estimated from the amplification of reference gene primers within the assay. To quantify the absolute abundance of each unique TCRbeta CDR3 rearrangement, sequence reads were collapsed and filtered. For each sample, productive Simpson clonality was calculated as the square root of Simpson's diversity index over productive rearrangements. The table comes from immuneACCESS by way of TCRdb, which keeps in-frame sequences with V and J called. Part of the clones is missing from these tables; in studies checked, under half for an unresolved V gene and the rest for unknown reasons. That table gives V, J and clone size, and the DNA gave D and trimming. Across this sample there are about 50,000 clones, with 83% seen only once. 16% of the sample comes from the top ten.

The chain employs TRBV13 and TRBJ2-7; 8 middle bases align to TRBD2. This clonotype was obtained from a man in his forties with acute or convalescent COVID-19. Sequencing was carried out using peripheral blood. The DNA reads as follows: TGTGCCAGCAGCTTAGACCCGGGAGGGCCTAACGAGCAGTACTTC. Its protein reads: CASSLDPGGPNEQYF.